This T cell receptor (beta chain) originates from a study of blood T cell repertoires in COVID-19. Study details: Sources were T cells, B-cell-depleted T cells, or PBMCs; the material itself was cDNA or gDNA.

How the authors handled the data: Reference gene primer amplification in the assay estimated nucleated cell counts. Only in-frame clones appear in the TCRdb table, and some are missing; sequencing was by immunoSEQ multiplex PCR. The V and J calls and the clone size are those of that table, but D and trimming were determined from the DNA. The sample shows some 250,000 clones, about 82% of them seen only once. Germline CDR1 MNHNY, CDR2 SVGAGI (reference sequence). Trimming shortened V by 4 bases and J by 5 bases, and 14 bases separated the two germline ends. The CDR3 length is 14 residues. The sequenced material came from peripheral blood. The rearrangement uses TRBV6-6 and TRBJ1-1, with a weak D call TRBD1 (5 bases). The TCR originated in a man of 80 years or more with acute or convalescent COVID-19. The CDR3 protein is CASSSLGGGTEAFF. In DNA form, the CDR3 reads TGTGCCAGCAGTTCCCTGGGGGGAGGGACTGAAGCTTTCTTT.